Reported below is one T cell receptor (beta chain). This sample is part of a study of blood T cell repertoires in COVID-19. About the research overall: Sources were T cells, B-cell-depleted T cells, or PBMCs; the material itself was cDNA or gDNA.

Methods used by the authors: Nucleated cell number was recorded as an estimate derived from reference gene primer amplification. The assay was immunoSEQ multiplex PCR, and TCRdb's table has in-frame clones only and misses some. D and trimming come from the DNA, and the V and J calls and clone size come from that table. The table shows some 120,000 clones, with about three quarters occurring only once. The sequenced sample was peripheral blood. The clonotype originates from a human donor with acute or convalescent COVID-19. The donor label of this sample is uncertain.

The CDR3 coding sequence is TGCGCCAGCATGGAGGGGTGGGGCTTGGGCACTGAAGCTTTCTTT. It is translated as CASMEGWGLGTEAFF. The V gene is TRBV5-1, the J gene TRBJ1-1, with a weak D call TRBD1 (5 bases). Trimming pared 6 bases from V and 4 bases from J, leaving 19 bases between. The CDR3 covers 15 residues. In germline, CDR1 is SGHRS, CDR2 YFSETQ.